A selection of T cell receptor beta chains follows, all from one sample in a study of vaccination and CD4 T cells after COVID-19. TCRdb analysed the PCR reads with MiXCR anew, one entry per CDR3 protein. The sample records more than 9,500 distinct CDR3 sequences, 50% being singletons. Antigen specificity for these receptors is unknown. The sample was CD4+ T cells from blood, cultured in vitro. These receptors were collected from a human donor who had recovered from COVID-19. Each CDR3 is given with its conserved first and last residue. Only part of the rows carry a size: once, few, many, or a class if the clone is expanded.

14 TRBV7-9 once CASSLATRADTQYF
13 TRBV28 NA CASSLLRNTEAFF
14 TRBV6-1 once CASSPRDSTYEQYF
13 TRBV30 few CAWKRATAGELFF
15 TRBV7-3 NA CASSLAGTNTGELFF
22 TRBV19 once CASSAKGQTPGLAGSGSYEQYF
13 TRBV6-1 NA CASSEFWGGEQYF
18 TRBV7-8 NA CASSYGLAGSSRTGELFF
15 TRBV19 NA CASSIDGRTYNEQFF
15 TRBV5-1 NA CASSPGTSDSETQYF
13 TRBV12-3/TRBV12-4 NA CASHKVKGNEQFF
15 TRBV6-1 few CASSRSRTGESGYTF
14 TRBV25-1 NA CASSGTGGFGEQFF
13 TRBV11-3 NA CASSLGDTDTQYF
14 TRBV10-3 NA CAISDGTTYNEQFF
23 TRBV19 NA CASSMPRWAPRKDGGDPANVLTF
14 TRBV5-4 few CASSPRVRQGGYTF
16 TRBV7-9 NA CASSLSGRLRGDEQFF
13 TRBV24-1 few CATRQAPSDTQYF
14 TRBV10-3 NA CAISGTGGSYEQYF
14 TRBV24-1 few CATQTSGRADTQYF
13 TRBV20-1 NA CSANRGFKETQYF
15 TRBV12-3/TRBV12-4 NA CASSLSQAVTGELFF
15 TRBV1 NA CTSSQGVPGRSPLHF
13 TRBV12-3/TRBV12-4 NA CASSLNRWNEQFF
15 TRBV24-1 NA CATSEEGWGYNEQFF
14 TRBV6-1 NA CASRVDRGLYGYTF
15 TRBV20-1 few CSARDRASGGSPLHF
16 TRBV20-1 NA CSARDLRGMGNQPQHF
17 TRBV6-1 few CASSASGTANSGNTIYF
13 TRBV7-3 NA CASSLGSTDTQYF
17 TRBV21-1 NA CASLGLAGGPYTDTQYF
15 TRBV7-2 few CASSPGPGIPHEQFF
15 TRBV15 NA CATNPGGLAFGELFF